This T cell receptor beta chain emerged from a study of T cells after yellow fever vaccination. The length of the CDR3 is 15 residues. Germline V lookup: CDR1 MGHRA, CDR2 YSYEKL. V lost 0 bases and J lost 1, with 7 bases in between. This clonotype was detected many times. Its antigen remains unidentified. Study results and caveats: Once the booster was given, most primary-vaccination clones reappeared, at just under 98% for CD4 and over 70% for CD8.

TCRdb re-analysed the 5' RACE reads in MiXCR, keeping a single row per CDR3 protein. The sample contains 200,000 to 300,000 distinct CDR3 sequences, over 3% of which appear only once. The V gene is TRBV4-1, the J gene TRBJ2-1; no reliable D call. Sequencing used PBMCs, obtained 15 days after the yellow fever booster vaccination. This clonotype was obtained from a man between 18 and 29 years old who received the YFV17D yellow fever vaccine. The CDR3 bases are TGCGCCAGCAGCCAAGATCAAGGGTCCTACAATGAGCAGTTCTTC. Its protein product is CASSQDQGSYNEQFF.